This TCR beta chain derives from a study of shared clonotypes between healthy human individuals. Libraries were prepared by immunoSEQ multiplex PCR; TCRdb keeps only in-frame clonotypes and omits some of them. The table shows 650,000 to 750,000 clones, with approximately 79% occurring only once. V was clipped by 6 bases and J by 7 bases; unmatched bases: 3. The V gene's germline CDR1 is WNHNN and CDR2 SYGVQD (reference sequence). CDR3 length: 13 residues. This clone was detected a few times. The chain combines TRBV10-1 with TRBJ2-2, with TRBD2 identical over 9 bases. The receptor comes from a woman in her 30s in good health. The material sequenced was memory CD4+ T cells sorted from blood. Subset reported: CD45RA-negative fraction. CDR3 sequence: CASSQLAGGELFF. As DNA, the CDR3 is TGCGCCAGCAGCCAACTAGCGGGCGGGGAGCTGTTTTTT.